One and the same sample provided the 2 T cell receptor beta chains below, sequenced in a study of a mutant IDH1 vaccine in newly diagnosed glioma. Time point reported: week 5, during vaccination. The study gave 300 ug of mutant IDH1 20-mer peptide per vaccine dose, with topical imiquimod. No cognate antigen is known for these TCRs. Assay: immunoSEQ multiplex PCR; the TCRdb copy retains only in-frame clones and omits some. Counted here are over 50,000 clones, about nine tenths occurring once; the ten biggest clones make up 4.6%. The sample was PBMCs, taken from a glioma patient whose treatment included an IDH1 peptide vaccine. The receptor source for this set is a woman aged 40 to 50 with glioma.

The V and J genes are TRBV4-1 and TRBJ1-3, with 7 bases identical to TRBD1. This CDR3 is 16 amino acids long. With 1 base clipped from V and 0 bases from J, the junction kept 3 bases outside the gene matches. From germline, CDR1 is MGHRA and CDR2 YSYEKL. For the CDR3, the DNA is TGCGCCAGCAGCCAAGGCGACAGGGTCTCTGGAAACACCATATATTTT. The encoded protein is CASSQGDRVSGNTIYF.

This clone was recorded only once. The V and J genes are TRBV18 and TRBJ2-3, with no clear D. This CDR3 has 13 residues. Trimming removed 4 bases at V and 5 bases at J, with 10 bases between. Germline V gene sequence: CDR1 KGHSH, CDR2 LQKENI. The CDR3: CASSRPGRDTQYF. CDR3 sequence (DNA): TGTGCCAGCTCACGCCCGGGTAGAGATACGCAGTATTTT.